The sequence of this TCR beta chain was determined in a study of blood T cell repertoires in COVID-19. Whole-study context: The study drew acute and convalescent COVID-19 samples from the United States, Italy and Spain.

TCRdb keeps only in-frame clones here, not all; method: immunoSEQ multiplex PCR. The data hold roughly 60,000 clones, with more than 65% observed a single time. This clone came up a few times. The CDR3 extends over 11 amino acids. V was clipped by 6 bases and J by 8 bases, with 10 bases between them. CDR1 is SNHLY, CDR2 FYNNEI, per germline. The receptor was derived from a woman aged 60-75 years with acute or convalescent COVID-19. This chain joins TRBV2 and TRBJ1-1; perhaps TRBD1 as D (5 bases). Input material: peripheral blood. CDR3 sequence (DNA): TGTGCCAGCAGCCCGTGGGGCGAAGCTTTCTTT. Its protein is CASSPWGEAFF.